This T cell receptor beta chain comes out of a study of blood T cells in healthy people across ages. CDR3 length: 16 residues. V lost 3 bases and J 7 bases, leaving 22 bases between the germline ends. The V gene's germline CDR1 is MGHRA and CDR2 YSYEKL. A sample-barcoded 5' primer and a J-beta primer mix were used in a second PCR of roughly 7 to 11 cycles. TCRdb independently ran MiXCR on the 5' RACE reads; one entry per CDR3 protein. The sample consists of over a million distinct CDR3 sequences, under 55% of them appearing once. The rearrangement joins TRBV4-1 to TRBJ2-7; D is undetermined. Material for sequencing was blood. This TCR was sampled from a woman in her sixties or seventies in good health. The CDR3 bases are TGCGCCAGCAGCCATCACGGTTCATTAGATTACAATGAGCAGTACTTC. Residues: CASSHHGSLDYNEQYF.